This T cell receptor beta chain was identified in a study of blood T cell repertoires in COVID-19. Study at large: The United States, Italy and Spain supplied acute and convalescent COVID-19 samples. From T cells, B-cell-depleted T cells, or PBMCs came the material, which was cDNA or gDNA.

Germline CDR1 and CDR2: MNHEY and SVGAGI. V was pared by 6 bases and J by 7 bases, with 14 bases between. The CDR3 has 13 residues. In the original workflow: Nucleated cell counts were estimated from reference gene primer amplification. Repertoires were generated with immunoSEQ multiplex PCR, while TCRdb's copy carries only in-frame clones and drops some. V and J calls and clone size are as listed in that table; D and trimming were resolved from the DNA. The sample shows 180,000 or so clones, around four fifths of them seen only once. The rearrangement joins TRBV6-5 to TRBJ2-3, with D tentatively TRBD2 (5 bases). Specimen: peripheral blood. The TCR comes from an elderly woman with active or convalescent COVID-19. Written as DNA, the CDR3 is TGTGCCAGCAGATCTTCGGGGTTGAATACGCAGTATTTT. It codes for CASRSSGLNTQYF.